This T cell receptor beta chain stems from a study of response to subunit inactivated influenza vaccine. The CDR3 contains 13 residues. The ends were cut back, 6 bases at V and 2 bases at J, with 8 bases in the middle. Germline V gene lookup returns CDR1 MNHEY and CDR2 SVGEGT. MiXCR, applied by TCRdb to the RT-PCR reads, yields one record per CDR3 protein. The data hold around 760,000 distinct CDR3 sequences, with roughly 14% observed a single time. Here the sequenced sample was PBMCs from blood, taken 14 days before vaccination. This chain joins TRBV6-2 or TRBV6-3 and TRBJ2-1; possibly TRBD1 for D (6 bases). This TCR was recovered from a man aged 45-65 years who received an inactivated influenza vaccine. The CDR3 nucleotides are TGTGCCAGCAGCGACAGGACCTACAATGAGCAGTTCTTC. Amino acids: CASSDRTYNEQFF.